The source of this T cell receptor (beta chain) is a study of blood T cell repertoires in COVID-19. Study-wide context: COVID-19 samples collected from the United States, Italy and Spain covered acute and convalescent phases. From T cells, B-cell-depleted T cells, or PBMCs came the material, which was cDNA or gDNA.

Sequenced by immunoSEQ multiplex PCR; TCRdb stores in-frame clones only, minus some. Of some 130,000 clones detected, about 76% appear once; the ten largest clones hold around 20%. Germline CDR1 reads MNHEY; CDR2 reads SMNVEV (reference sequence). J was trimmed by 4 bases and V by 5 bases; bases with no gene match: 4. CDR3 size: 14 residues. Sequences were obtained from peripheral blood. The chain uses TRBV27 and TRBJ2-7; 11 positions match TRBD1. This TCR was recovered from a man older than 75 with acute or convalescent COVID-19. In DNA, the CDR3 is TGTGCCAGCAGTCCGGACAGGGGGCTATACGAGCAGTACTTC. Protein product: CASSPDRGLYEQYF.